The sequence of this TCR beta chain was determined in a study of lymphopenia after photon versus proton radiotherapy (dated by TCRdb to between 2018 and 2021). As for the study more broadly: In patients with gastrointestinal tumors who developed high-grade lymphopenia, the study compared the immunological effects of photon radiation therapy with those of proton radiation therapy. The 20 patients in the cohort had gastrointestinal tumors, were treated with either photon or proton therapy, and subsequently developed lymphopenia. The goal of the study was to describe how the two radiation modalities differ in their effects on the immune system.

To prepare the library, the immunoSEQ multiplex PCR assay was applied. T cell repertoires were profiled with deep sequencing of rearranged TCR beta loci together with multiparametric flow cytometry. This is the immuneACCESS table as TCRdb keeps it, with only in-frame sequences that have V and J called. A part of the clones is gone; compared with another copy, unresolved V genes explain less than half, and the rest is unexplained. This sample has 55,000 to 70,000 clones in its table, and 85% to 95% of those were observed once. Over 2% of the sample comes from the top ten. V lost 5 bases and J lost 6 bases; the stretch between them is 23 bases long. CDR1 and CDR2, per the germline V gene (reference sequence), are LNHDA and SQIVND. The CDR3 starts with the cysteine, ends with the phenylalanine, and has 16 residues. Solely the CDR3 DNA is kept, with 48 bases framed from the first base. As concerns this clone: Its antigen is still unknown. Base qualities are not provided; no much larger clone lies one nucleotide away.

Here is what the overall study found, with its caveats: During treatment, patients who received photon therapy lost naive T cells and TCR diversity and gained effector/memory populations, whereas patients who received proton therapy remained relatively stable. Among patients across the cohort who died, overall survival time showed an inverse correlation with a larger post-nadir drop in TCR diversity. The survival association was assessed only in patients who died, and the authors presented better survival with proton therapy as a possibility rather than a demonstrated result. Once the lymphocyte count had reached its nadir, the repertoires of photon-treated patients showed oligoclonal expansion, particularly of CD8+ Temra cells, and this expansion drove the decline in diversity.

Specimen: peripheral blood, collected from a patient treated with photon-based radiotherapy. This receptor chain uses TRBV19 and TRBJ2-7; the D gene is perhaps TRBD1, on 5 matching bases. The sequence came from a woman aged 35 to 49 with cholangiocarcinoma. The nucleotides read TGTGCCAGTAGTCCCAGTCAGGGCGCTCGGCGGTTCGAGCAGTACTTC. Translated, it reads CASSPSQGARRFEQYF.